This T cell receptor (beta chain) derives from a study of T cell repertoires in cytomegalovirus infection. Background on the study: CMV epitopes that were recently identified and HLA-C-restricted were used alongside well-studied HLA-B-restricted ones. Through public TCR beta signatures, both CMV infection and matching HLA type were indicated. The study's findings and limits: Totalled public TCR beta family frequency picked out people who carried CMV plus the relevant HLA. In two of eight donors, the top clonotype was HLA-C-restricted CMV-specific.

One entry per CDR3 protein, called by TCRdb with MiXCR from the reads. The sample lists hundreds of thousands of distinct CDR3 sequences, about 33% occurring once. The V end was cut by 4 bases, the J end by 6 bases, with 13 bases between. From germline, CDR1 is MDHEN and CDR2 SYDVKM. This CDR3 region has 15 residues. This clonotype was detected a few times. The antigen is not known. The rearrangement joins TRBV28 to TRBJ1-6, with a weak D call TRBD1 (6 bases). This TCR was sampled from a human donor in good health (CMV status not recorded). Some clones in this sample may be carry-over from other donors' samples. The material was cultured PBMCs, obtained from culture after CMV antigen stimulation. CDR3 region: CASSSPGVSNSPLHF. The CDR3 DNA reads TGTGCCAGCAGTTCGCCAGGGGTTAGTAATTCACCCCTCCACTTT.